These 10 T cell receptor beta chains originate from one sample sequenced in a study of cytomegalovirus exposure and HLA in healthy donors. PCR amplification relied on 60 Vbeta primers (plus 13 Jbeta primers). Profiled with immunoSEQ multiplex PCR; TCRdb holds only in-frame clones, not every one. Seen here are some 90,000 clones, just under 80% observed once, and the top ten hold 4% to 5.5%. Sequenced sample: PBMCs. These receptors all stem from a male donor in good health and CMV-seropositive.

The J gene is TRBJ1-1, the V gene TRBV27; TRBD1 matches 9 bases. Germline CDR1 and CDR2: MNHEY and SMNVEV (reference sequence). The CDR3 length is 15 residues. The trim removed 6 bases at V and 4 bases at J, leaving 9 bases unmatched. CDR3 amino acids: CASRLLTGGVTEAFF. CDR3 coding DNA: TGTGCCAGCAGGCTACTGACAGGGGGAGTCACTGAAGCTTTCTTT.

The chain carries TRBV5-1 and TRBJ2-3; D is unresolved. V was pared by 0 bases and J by 4 bases, with 6 bases between. Germline CDR1 and CDR2: SGHRS and YFSETQ. This CDR3 contains 13 residues. The CDR3: CASSLAEADTQYF. The CDR3 DNA sequence: TGCGCCAGCAGCTTGGCCGAGGCAGATACGCAGTATTTT.

The chain uses TRBV13 and TRBJ1-4, with 9 bases aligning to TRBD1. The ends lost 1 base at V and 7 bases at J; junction bases unmatched: 1. The CDR3 has 14 amino acids. Germline CDR1 PRHDT, CDR2 FYEKMQ (reference sequence). In DNA, the CDR3 is TGTGCCAGCAGCTTAGACAGGGGGCGTGAAAAACTGTTTTTT. Translation gives CASSLDRGREKLFF.

The V and J genes are TRBV10-3 and TRBJ2-1; 9 bases fit TRBD2. This CDR3 is built from 15 residues. The trim removed 3 bases at V and 3 bases at J, leaving 3 bases unmatched. CDR1 is ENHRY, CDR2 SYGVKD, per germline. DNA of the CDR3: TGTGCCATCAGTGACAGCGGGGGGAGCTACAATGAGCAGTTCTTC. Amino acid sequence: CAISDSGGSYNEQFF.

Only one count was recorded for this clone. The J gene is TRBJ1-2, the V gene TRBV5-1, with 7 positions matching TRBD1. Looked up from germline, CDR1 is SGHRS and CDR2 is YFSETQ. The ends lost 4 bases at V and 4 bases at J; junction bases unmatched: 4. The CDR3 loop spans 13 amino acids. The CDR3 here is CASSPTGTYGYTF. CDR3 bases: TGCGCCAGCAGCCCGACAGGGACCTATGGCTACACCTTC.

This chain connects TRBV28 to TRBJ2-5; TRBD1 might be the D (6 bases). Germline CDR1 and CDR2: MDHEN and SYDVKM. This CDR3 is 13 amino acids long. The V end was cut by 6 bases, the J end by 7 bases, with 15 bases between. The CDR3 here is CASRPYRDGTQYF. In DNA, the CDR3 is TGTGCCAGCAGACCCTACAGGGATGGGACCCAGTACTTC.

This chain links TRBV6-1 with TRBJ2-3, with TRBD2 identical over 13 bases. This CDR3 has 19 amino acids. V was pared by 1 base and J by 3 bases, with 10 bases of the junction left unmatched. Germline CDR1 is MNHNS and CDR2 is SASEGT. CDR3 sequence reads: CASSEDEKLAGGITDTQYF. The CDR3 region has the DNA TGTGCCAGCAGTGAAGACGAGAAACTAGCGGGAGGGATTACAGATACGCAGTATTTT.

This clone was seen a handful of times. The chain employs TRBV6-5 and TRBJ1-5; D not resolved. V gave up 8 bases and J gave up 0 bases, with 11 bases separating them. The CDR3 loop spans 14 amino acids. CDR1 is MNHEY and CDR2 is SVGAGI in the germline V gene. CDR3 loop: CASSQAYSNQPQHF. The DNA for the CDR3 is TGTGCCAGCTCCCAGGCCTATAGCAATCAGCCCCAGCATTTT.

The V and J genes are TRBV7-2 and TRBJ1-2; D is possibly TRBD1 (6 bases). Trimming pared 1 base from V and 0 bases from J, leaving 18 bases between. This CDR3 spans 18 amino acids. Germline CDR1 SGHTA, CDR2 FQGNSA. The CDR3 DNA is TGTGCCAGCAGCTTAGGCAGAGGGGGAAGGGCCCCTAACTATGGCTACACCTTC. Protein product: CASSLGRGGRAPNYGYTF.

The chain carries TRBV7-2 and TRBJ2-3; the D is unclear. V lost 2 bases and J 6 bases, leaving 9 bases between the germline ends. This CDR3 is built from 13 residues. Germline V gives CDR1 SGHTA, CDR2 FQGNSA. Here the CDR3 reads CASSLSLRDTQYF. In DNA, the CDR3 is TGTGCCAGCAGCTTAAGTCTGCGGGATACGCAGTATTTT.